A single T cell receptor beta chain is shown here with its context. The antigen is not known. V lost 5 bases, J lost 8 bases, and 19 bases lay in between. The CDR3 is 14 amino acids. In germline, CDR1 is SGHKS, CDR2 YYEKEE (reference sequence). 5'RACE, which relied on constant-segment primers, yielded TCR alpha and TCR beta cDNA libraries carrying sample barcodes and UMIs. MiXCR was run by TCRdb on the 5' RACE reads, yielding one entry per CDR3 protein. The data show under 300,000 distinct CDR3 sequences, with 16% seen just once and around 3.7% held by the top ten. This sample was included in a study of T-cell memory formation after mild COVID-19. General study results and limits: CD4+ contracting clones were found mainly in CM and EM, and CD8+ ones in EMRA. Some responding clones appeared in pre-infection memory, suggesting cross-reactive memory joined.

The chain carries TRBV5-5 and TRBJ2-5; D is possibly TRBD1 (6 bases). Input material: PBMCs or a T cell subset sorted from them (not recorded which). The sequence came from a man aged 18 to 30 who had mild COVID-19 (a few samples of this study predate the infection). Cell type and time point are not known. CDR3 sequence: CASSLQQGTLTQYF. For the CDR3, the DNA is TGTGCCAGCAGTTTACAGCAGGGGACGCTTACCCAGTACTTC.